Listed below are T cell receptor beta chains from one sample, sequenced in a study of cytomegalovirus exposure and HLA in healthy donors. TCRdb's copy holds only in-frame clones and misses some; the assay was immunoSEQ multiplex PCR. Found here are about 79,000 clones, approximately 94% of them singletons; the top ten hold around 3.5%. Sequenced sample: PBMCs. Source of these receptors: a woman in her thirties in good health and CMV-seronegative. The CDR3 runs from the conserved cysteine through the conserved F or W. The D gene is left open where the match is weak. Clone size appears in some rows only: once, few, many, or a class for an expanded clone.

TRBJ2-1,TRBV9,17,NA,NA,CASSVGASLSGGMKQFF,TGTGCCAGCAGCGTAGGGGCTAGCCTCAGTGGGGGGATGAAGCAGTTCTTC
TRBJ2-7,TRBV4-1,16,NA,TRBD1,CASSQGGRTGSYEQYF,TGCGCCAGCAGCCAGGGGGGAAGGACAGGGTCCTACGAGCAGTACTTC
TRBJ2-7,TRBV10-3,14,once,NA,CAISESVTPSEQYF,TGTGCCATCAGTGAGTCGGTGACTCCTTCCGAGCAGTACTTC
TRBJ2-1,TRBV5-1,13,NA,NA,CASSLGVNNEQFF,TGCGCCAGCAGCTTGGGCGTTAACAATGAGCAGTTCTTC
TRBJ2-1,TRBV2,12,NA,NA,CASSKEAGEQFF,TGTGCCAGCAGCAAAGAAGCCGGTGAGCAGTTCTTC
TRBJ2-5,TRBV2,15,NA,TRBD2,CASNSGLAGGRAQYF,TGTGCCAGCAACTCGGGACTAGCGGGAGGGCGGGCCCAGTACTTC
TRBJ2-1,TRBV7-9,17,NA,TRBD2,CASSLGEGTSFYRKQFF,TGTGCCAGCAGCTTAGGTGAAGGGACTAGTTTTTACCGGAAGCAGTTCTTC
TRBJ2-1,TRBV7-9,16,NA,NA,CASTQTGGIPYNEQFF,TGTGCCAGCACCCAGACCGGCGGGATTCCCTACAATGAGCAGTTCTTC
TRBJ1-6,TRBV9,17,NA,TRBD1,CASSGRTGAVGNSPLHF,TGTGCCAGCAGCGGGAGGACAGGGGCGGTCGGGAATTCACCCCTCCACTTT
TRBJ2-1,TRBV6-1,14,NA,NA,CASSFRGFNNEQFF,TGTGCCAGCAGTTTTCGGGGGTTCAACAATGAGCAGTTCTTC
TRBJ1-5,TRBV28,17,NA,TRBD1,CASRASGTGMSNQPQHF,TGTGCCAGCAGAGCCTCCGGGACAGGGATGAGCAATCAGCCCCAGCATTTT
TRBJ1-2,TRBV2,13,NA,NA,CASRLVVRYGYTF,TGTGCCAGTCGGTTGGTTGTACGCTATGGCTACACCTTC
TRBJ2-7,TRBV18,16,NA,NA,CASSPPKTGSSYEQYF,TGTGCCAGCTCACCACCGAAGACGGGTAGCTCCTACGAGCAGTACTTC
TRBJ2-7,TRBV6-5,14,NA,TRBD2,CASSYSLAGDEQYF,TGTGCCAGCAGTTACTCACTAGCGGGAGACGAGCAGTACTTC
TRBJ2-1,TRBV30,14,NA,NA,CAWSLLVSYNEQFF,TGTGCCTGGAGTTTACTAGTTTCCTACAATGAGCAGTTCTTC
TRBJ2-7,TRBV21-1,11,NA,NA,CASSPSYEQYF,TGTGCCAGCAGCCCTTCCTACGAGCAGTACTTC
TRBJ1-5,TRBV5-5,16,NA,NA,CASSSSQTGGNQPQHF,TGTGCCAGCAGCTCCAGCCAGACAGGCGGCAATCAGCCCCAGCATTTT
TRBJ1-2,TRBV6-6,13,once,NA,CASSTGQSYGYTF,TGTGCCAGCAGTACTGGACAGTCCTATGGCTACACCTTC
TRBJ2-7,TRBV27,15,NA,NA,CASSLVGVAEYEQYF,TGTGCCAGCAGTTTAGTGGGCGTGGCAGAGTACGAGCAGTACTTC
TRBJ1-2,TRBV6-6,14,NA,TRBD1,CASSPDRGSSGYTF,TGTGCCAGCAGCCCGGACAGGGGGTCTTCTGGCTACACCTTC
TRBJ2-7,TRBV27,13,NA,NA,CASSLSLLYEQYF,TGTGCCAGCAGTTTATCTTTGTTATACGAGCAGTACTTC
TRBJ1-6,TRBV28,17,NA,NA,CASSFSGGDSYNSPLHF,TGTGCCAGCAGTTTTAGCGGGGGGGACTCCTATAATTCACCCCTCCACTTT
TRBJ2-3,TRBV18,13,once,NA,CASSPTQADTQYF,TGTGCCAGCTCACCTACTCAGGCGGATACGCAGTATTTT
TRBJ1-1,TRBV7-8,12,NA,NA,CASSFESHQAFF,TGTGCCAGCAGCTTCGAGTCTCACCAAGCTTTCTTT
TRBJ2-2,TRBV6-5,14,NA,NA,CASKTPGDTGELFF,TGTGCCAGCAAGACTCCCGGAGACACCGGGGAGCTGTTTTTT
TRBJ1-2,TRBV10-3,15,NA,TRBD1,CAISDGDRPLGGYTF,TGTGCCATCAGTGACGGGGACAGGCCTTTGGGTGGCTACACCTTC
TRBJ1-2,TRBV20-1,11,NA,NA,CSARESYRFHF,TGCAGTGCTAGGGAAAGTTACAGGTTCCACTTC
TRBJ1-1,TRBV29-1,12,NA,TRBD1,CSVGQGATEAFF,TGCAGCGTGGGACAGGGGGCGACTGAAGCTTTCTTT
TRBJ1-2,TRBV6-5,16,once,NA,CASSYSGGRLNYGYTF,TGTGCCAGCAGTTACTCGGGAGGCAGACTAAACTATGGCTACACCTTC
TRBJ2-5,TRBV7-3,16,NA,NA,CASSLMSGAAQETQYF,TGTGCCAGCAGCTTAATGAGTGGGGCAGCTCAAGAGACCCAGTACTTC
TRBJ1-2,TRBV19,16,NA,TRBD1,CASSPSGTGDHNGYTF,TGTGCCAGTAGTCCGTCCGGGACAGGGGACCACAATGGCTACACCTTC
TRBJ2-5,TRBV10-3,14,NA,NA,CAISESPPRETQYF,TGTGCCATCAGTGAATCGCCGCCGCGGGAGACCCAGTACTTC
TRBJ2-3,TRBV4-3,13,NA,NA,CASSHPGTDTQYF,TGCGCCAGCAGCCACCCGGGCACAGATACGCAGTATTTT
TRBJ1-1,TRBV7-6,15,once,TRBD1,CASSPSPGGNTEAFF,TGTGCCAGCAGCCCTTCCCCAGGGGGGAACACTGAAGCTTTCTTT
TRBJ1-1,TRBV25-1,17,NA,TRBD1,CASSGRQGRYLGTEAFF,TGTGCCAGCAGTGGCAGACAGGGACGTTATTTAGGTACTGAAGCTTTCTTT
TRBJ1-5,TRBV6-5,15,NA,TRBD1,CASRSRTGSNQPQHF,TGTGCCAGCAGATCCCGGACAGGGAGCAATCAGCCCCAGCATTTT
TRBJ2-5,TRBV11-2,13,few,TRBD1,CASVQGARETQYF,TGTGCCAGCGTACAGGGGGCGCGAGAGACCCAGTACTTC
TRBJ2-7,TRBV11-1,14,NA,NA,CASSPHPQGHEQYF,TGTGCCAGCAGCCCTCACCCACAGGGCCACGAGCAGTACTTC
TRBJ1-2,TRBV7-9,13,NA,NA,CASTPGRGYGYTF,TGTGCCAGCACCCCCGGGAGGGGCTATGGCTACACCTTC
TRBJ1-3,TRBV19,14,NA,NA,CASSVDYSGNTIYF,TGTGCCAGTAGTGTAGACTACTCTGGAAACACCATATATTTT
TRBJ1-3,TRBV28,16,NA,NA,CASSLSRGVMGNTIYF,TGTGCCAGCAGTCTGTCCCGCGGGGTCATGGGAAACACCATATATTTT
TRBJ1-1,TRBV6-1,14,NA,TRBD1,CASNYRGGLTEAFF,TGTGCCAGCAACTACAGGGGAGGCCTCACTGAAGCTTTCTTT
TRBJ2-3,TRBV28,13,NA,TRBD1,CASSPQGTDTQYF,TGTGCCAGCAGCCCACAGGGGACAGATACGCAGTATTTT
TRBJ2-1,TRBV7-9,16,NA,TRBD1,CASSLEAGGSYNEQFF,TGTGCCAGCAGCTTAGAGGCAGGGGGCTCCTACAATGAGCAGTTCTTC
TRBJ1-2,TRBV28,14,NA,NA,CASTPGGGNYGYTF,TGTGCCAGCACCCCGGGCGGGGGAAACTATGGCTACACCTTC
TRBJ2-3,TRBV10-3,17,NA,TRBD2,CAISDETSGTGTDTQYF,TGTGCCATCAGTGACGAAACTAGCGGGACGGGCACAGATACGCAGTATTTT
TRBJ2-7,TRBV4-2,15,many,TRBD1,CASSQATGSSYEQYF,TGTGCCAGCAGCCAAGCGACAGGGAGCTCCTACGAGCAGTACTTC
TRBJ2-3,TRBV28,16,NA,TRBD2,CASSLAGTSSTDTQYF,TGTGCCAGCAGTTTAGCCGGGACTAGTAGCACAGATACGCAGTATTTT